Each of the 32 T cell receptor beta chains below was sequenced from the same sample in a study of blood T cell repertoires in COVID-19. The protocol was immunoSEQ multiplex PCR, while the TCRdb copy is restricted to in-frame clones and leaves out a portion. This table holds under 400,000 clones, roughly 90% found once. The sample comprised peripheral blood. The receptors stem from a woman in her 30s with COVID-19, enrolled during active disease.

The chain carries TRBV30 and TRBJ1-5, with 9 bases lining up with TRBD1. The CDR3 consists of 15 residues. V lost 2 bases to trimming and J lost 4 bases; unmatched junction nucleotides: 6. Germline V gene data show CDR1 as GTSNPN and CDR2 as SVGIG (reference sequence). The CDR3 DNA reads as TGTGCCTGGAGTCTCGACAGGGGGGGAAATCAGCCCCAGCATTTT. This codes for CAWSLDRGGNQPQHF.

The rearrangement links TRBV9 to TRBJ1-5, with a tentative D call TRBD1 (6 bases). This CDR3 has 14 residues. V shed 3 bases and J shed 11 bases, with 18 bases lying between them. The germline V gene encodes CDR1 SGDLS and CDR2 YYNGEE. The DNA for the CDR3 is TGTGCCAGCAGCGAGGGACACCCGTTTTCGTCCCAGCATTTT. Its translation: CASSEGHPFSSQHF. The complete variable domain, with remaining parts taken from reference TRBV9 and TRBJ1-5, reads DSGVTQTPKHLITATGQRVTLRCSPRSGDLSVYWYQQSLDQGLQFLIQYYNGEERAKGNILERFSAQQFPDLHSELNLSSLELGDSALYFCASSEGHPFSSQHFGDGTRLSIL.

The chain links TRBV16 to TRBJ2-7, with TRBD1 matching 7 bases. The CDR3 covers 16 residues. Germline CDR1 reads KGHSY; CDR2 reads FQNENV. V was clipped by 4 bases and J by 4 bases; unmatched bases: 13. The CDR3 DNA is TGTGCCAGCAGCCTCACCGACAGGGCCAACATTTACGAGCAGTACTTC. This codes for CASSLTDRANIYEQYF. The complete variable domain, with remaining parts taken from reference TRBV16 and TRBJ2-7, reads GEEVAQTPKHLVRGEGQKAKLYCAPIKGHSYVFWYQQVLKNEFKFLISFQNENVFDETGMPKERFSAKCLPNSPCSLEIQATKLEDSAVYFCASSLTDRANIYEQYFGPGTRLTVT.

V is TRBV7-9 and J is TRBJ2-3, with TRBD2 identical over 7 bases. Germline assignment: CDR1 SEHNR and CDR2 FQNEAQ (reference sequence). This CDR3 spans 10 amino acids. Unmatched junction bases numbered 4, after V lost 10 bases and J lost 9 bases. The CDR3 DNA reads TGTGCCACCGGACTAGAAACGCAGTATTTT. Translation: CATGLETQYF.

The chain carries TRBV5-4 and TRBJ2-2; 11 positions match TRBD2. The CDR3 runs 17 residues. V trimming: 4 bases; J trimming: 6 bases; junction bases outside the gene matches: 11. Germline V gene sequence: CDR1 SGHNT, CDR2 YYREEE (reference sequence). CDR3 nucleotide sequence: TGTGCCAGCAGCCCGGGACTAGCGGTCGGGGTGTCCGGGGAGCTGTTTTTT. It specifies CASSPGLAVGVSGELFF.

In this sample, this clone turned up once. The chain links TRBV5-1 to TRBJ1-1; D remains ambiguous. The V gene lost 4 bases and the J gene lost 0 bases, with 13 bases spanning the gap. This CDR3 comprises 15 residues. The germline CDR1 and CDR2 sequences are SGHRS and YFSETQ. CDR3 bases: TGCGCCAGCAGCCCCGGCGGGCAAATGAACACTGAAGCTTTCTTT. Its protein product is CASSPGGQMNTEAFF.

The J gene is TRBJ1-1, the V gene TRBV12-3 or TRBV12-4; no clear D. V dropped 5 bases and J dropped 4 bases, with 11 bases sitting between them. The CDR3 is 13 amino acids. Here the CDR3 reads CASSQVLGTEAFF. As DNA, the CDR3 is TGTGCCAGCAGTCAGGTTTTAGGCACTGAAGCTTTCTTT.

This clone was recorded only once. The chain couples TRBV5-4 to TRBJ2-1; 8 bases are shared with TRBD2. Looked up from germline, CDR1 is SGHNT and CDR2 is YYREEE (reference sequence). V shed 4 bases, J shed 9 bases, and the junction held 12 bases outside the gene matches. The CDR3 length is 15 residues. As DNA, the CDR3 is TGTGCCAGCAGCCCCGGCGGGACTAGGACGGGTGAGCAGTTCTTC. Amino acid sequence: CASSPGGTRTGEQFF.

The chain couples TRBV12-3 or TRBV12-4 to TRBJ1-2; 7 positions agree with TRBD1. The CDR3 extends over 13 amino acids. Losses at the gene ends were 5 bases for V and 3 bases for J; bases not matched to a gene: 3. CDR3 DNA: TGTGCCAGCAGTCCCGGGACAGACTATGGCTACACCTTC. Protein: CASSPGTDYGYTF.

This chain connects TRBV19 to TRBJ1-2; D is perhaps TRBD1 (5 bases). V was trimmed by 4 bases and J by 6 bases, leaving 30 bases between them. Germline V gene data show CDR1 as LNHDA and CDR2 as SQIVND (reference sequence). The CDR3 is 19 residues long. The CDR3 bases are TGTGCCAGTAGTAAGGAGACCGCTCACAGGTCCACCCAGTCTGATGGCTACACCTTC. This translates into CASSKETAHRSTQSDGYTF.

The gene calls are TRBV10-2 and TRBJ1-3, with D hard to call. CDR1 WSHSY and CDR2 SAAADI come from the germline V gene. Trimming took 2 bases from V and 4 from J, leaving 6 bases between them. The CDR3 runs 13 residues. The CDR3 region has the DNA TGCGCCAGCAGTGAGCAGTGGGGAAACACCATATATTTT. Encoded protein: CASSEQWGNTIYF.

J is TRBJ2-1 and V is TRBV5-4; 8 bases fit TRBD2. J was trimmed by 1 base and V by 1 base; bases with no gene match: 1. This CDR3 has 15 amino acids. Germline lookup yields CDR1 SGHNT and CDR2 YYREEE (reference sequence). DNA of the CDR3: TGTGCCAGCAGCTTGAAGCGGGAGTCCTACAATGAGCAGTTCTTC. Protein sequence: CASSLKRESYNEQFF.

This clone was detected a few times. This sequence joins TRBV30 and TRBJ1-2; perhaps TRBD1 as D (6 bases). CDR3 size: 14 residues. Trimming removed 2 bases from V and 4 bases from J, with 14 bases in between. Looked up from germline, CDR1 is GTSNPN and CDR2 is SVGIG (reference sequence). This chain's CDR3 is CAWSRGRGFYGYTF. CDR3 in DNA: TGTGCCTGGAGTAGAGGCAGGGGCTTCTATGGCTACACCTTC.

J is TRBJ2-2 and V is TRBV28, with 7 nucleotides matching TRBD1. This CDR3 spans 16 amino acids. Trimming removed 5 bases from V and 3 bases from J; junction bases left unmatched: 9. Germline V gene lookup returns CDR1 MDHEN and CDR2 SYDVKM. CDR3 DNA: TGTGCCAGCAGTCTCACCGGGACAGCCCACACCGGGGAGCTGTTTTTT. Amino acid sequence: CASSLTGTAHTGELFF. Based on the CDR3 plus reference TRBV28 and TRBJ2-2, the full variable domain is DVKVTQSSRYLVKRTGEKVFLECVQDMDHENMFWYRQDPGLGLRLIYFSYDVKMKEKGDIPEGYSVSREKKERFSLILESASTNQTSMYLCASSLTGTAHTGELFFGEGSRLTVL.

The chain recombines TRBV3-1 (or the pseudogene TRBV3-2) with TRBJ1-3; possibly TRBD1 for D (5 bases). This CDR3 region has 14 residues. CDR1 is LGHDT and CDR2 is YNNKEL in the germline V gene (reference sequence). Trimming took off 2 bases at V and 4 bases at J, with 9 bases between the two ends. CDR3 sequence: CASSQKGQGNTIYF. The DNA for the CDR3 is TGTGCCAGCAGCCAAAAGGGGCAGGGAAACACCATATATTTT.

V gene TRBV3-1 (or the pseudogene TRBV3-2) combines with J gene TRBJ2-3; maybe TRBD2 (5 bases). The V end lost 1 base, the J end lost 1 base, and 12 bases lay between the germline ends. From germline, CDR1 is LGHDT and CDR2 YNNKEL (reference sequence). The CDR3 totals 16 residues. The CDR3: CASSQVSEGGTDTQYF. The CDR3 coding sequence is TGTGCCAGCAGCCAAGTTAGTGAGGGCGGCACAGATACGCAGTATTTT.

This chain joins TRBV27 and TRBJ1-3, with unresolved D. There are 14 residues in the CDR3. V was shortened by 8 bases and J by 1 base, with 12 bases between the two germline ends. From germline, CDR1 is MNHEY and CDR2 SMNVEV (reference sequence). CDR3 region: CASSGSLSGNTIYF. The CDR3 nucleotides are TGTGCCAGCTCCGGGAGCCTATCTGGAAACACCATATATTTT.

The rearrangement uses TRBV12-5 and TRBJ1-5, with a tentative D call TRBD1 (5 bases). V lost 2 bases and J 7 bases, leaving 15 bases between the germline ends. Per germline, CDR1 LGHNT and CDR2 FRNRAP. This CDR3 is 15 amino acids long. The DNA of the CDR3 is TGTGCTAGTGGTTTGATGTCGGCAGGGAACCAGCCCCAGCATTTT. Amino acid sequence: CASGLMSAGNQPQHF.

This chain joins TRBV5-1 and TRBJ2-1; 8 bases align to TRBD1. The junction had 13 bases not matched to a gene; V was cut back by 4 bases and J by 7 bases. This CDR3 is built from 16 residues. In germline, CDR1 is SGHRS, CDR2 YFSETQ. For the CDR3, the DNA is TGCGCCAGCAGCCTGAGTACAGGACAGGGAACGAATGAGCAGTTCTTC. Translation: CASSLSTGQGTNEQFF.

The J gene is TRBJ1-3, the V gene TRBV6-6; 9 nucleotides match TRBD1. This CDR3 has 14 amino acids. V lost 6 bases, J lost 2 bases, and 2 bases stayed unmatched. Per germline, CDR1 MNHNY and CDR2 SVGAGI (reference sequence). CDR3 nucleotides: TGTGCCAGCAGAACAGGGGGCCCTGGAAACACCATATATTTT. This encodes CASRTGGPGNTIYF.

The V gene is TRBV3-1 (or the pseudogene TRBV3-2), the J gene TRBJ1-6; no clear D gene. Trimming removed 3 bases from V and 6 bases from J, with 15 bases in between. The CDR3 has 16 residues. CDR1 and CDR2 (germline): LGHDT, YNNKEL (reference sequence). CDR3 DNA sequence: TGTGCCAGCAGCCAGGACTTTCACGGAGGTAATTCACCCCTCCACTTT. It encodes CASSQDFHGGNSPLHF.

This rearrangement joins TRBV11-3 to TRBJ2-1; the match to TRBD2 covers 7 bases. The V segment lost 5 bases and the J segment 8 bases; nucleotides outside the gene matches: 9. There are 14 residues in the CDR3. From germline, CDR1 is SGHNT and CDR2 YENEEA. CDR3 loop: CASSLEAGDYEQFF. The CDR3 coding sequence is TGTGCCAGCAGCCTCGAGGCGGGAGACTATGAGCAGTTCTTC.

The gene calls are TRBV27 and TRBJ1-4; 7 bases map to TRBD1. Per germline, CDR1 MNHEY and CDR2 SMNVEV (reference sequence). Losses at the gene ends were 6 bases for V and 2 bases for J; bases not matched to a gene: 6. The length of the CDR3 is 15 residues. The CDR3 sequence: CASRPRGGTNEKLFF. The CDR3 bases are TGTGCCAGCAGGCCCAGAGGGGGCACTAATGAAAAACTGTTTTTT. The whole variable domain, filled in from reference TRBV27 and TRBJ1-4, reads EAQVTQNPRYLITVTGKKLTVTCSQNMNHEYMSWYRQDPGLGLRQIYYSMNVEVTDKGDVPEGYKVSRKEKRNFPLILESPSPNQTSLYFCASRPRGGTNEKLFFGSGTQLSVL.

The V and J genes are TRBV9 and TRBJ1-1; D remains unclear. This CDR3 contains 14 residues. Germline assignment: CDR1 SGDLS and CDR2 YYNGEE. Trimming took off 0 bases at V and 0 bases at J, with 6 bases between the two ends. CDR3 region: CASSVDPVNTEAFF. The CDR3 nucleotides are TGTGCCAGCAGCGTAGACCCAGTGAACACTGAAGCTTTCTTT.

J is TRBJ2-3 and V is TRBV15; TRBD2 is a possible D gene (5 bases). V lost 0 bases, J lost 0 bases, and 28 bases lay in between. Germline CDR1 and CDR2: LNHNV and YYDKDF (reference sequence). This CDR3 has 22 residues. The CDR3 here is CATSRDRAASSHLVTSTDTQYF. For the CDR3, the DNA is TGTGCCACCAGCAGAGATCGGGCGGCTAGCAGTCACCTAGTAACTAGCACAGATACGCAGTATTTT.

The chain has TRBV11-3 and TRBJ2-7; TRBD2 matches 8 bases. From germline, CDR1 is SGHNT and CDR2 YENEEA. V gave up 5 bases and J gave up 3 bases; unmatched junction bases: 6. This CDR3 spans 14 amino acids. The CDR3 DNA sequence: TGTGCCAGCAGCCCCACAGGGACTAGCTACGAGCAGTACTTC. Amino acid sequence: CASSPTGTSYEQYF.

V is TRBV5-4 and J is TRBJ1-1; D unresolved. Germline lookup yields CDR1 SGHNT and CDR2 YYREEE (reference sequence). V lost 0 bases, J lost 4 bases, and 13 bases lay in between. CDR3 length: 15 amino acids. The CDR3 spells CASSLGPRQTTEAFF. CDR3 DNA: TGTGCCAGCAGCTTGGGCCCCAGGCAAACCACTGAAGCTTTCTTT.

The chain links TRBV7-8 to TRBJ2-6; D might be TRBD1 (6 bases). This CDR3 has 18 residues. V lost 3 bases, J lost 0 bases, and 15 bases lay in between. From germline, CDR1 is SGHVS and CDR2 FQNEAQ. Written as DNA, the CDR3 is TGTGCCAGCAGCTTTAACAGGGTACCCCCCTCTGGGGCCAACGTCCTGACTTTC. This encodes CASSFNRVPPSGANVLTF.

The chain employs TRBV18 and TRBJ1-5, with D possibly matching TRBD1 (6 bases). Germline CDR1 is KGHSH and CDR2 is LQKENI. Trimming cost V 5 bases and J 1 base, with 18 bases left between them. The CDR3 contains 17 residues. In DNA form, the CDR3 reads TGTGCCAGCTCAAACCCGACAGGTGATCGGAGCAATCAGCCCCAGCATTTT. As protein: CASSNPTGDRSNQPQHF.

This chain joins TRBV29-1 and TRBJ1-1, with D possibly TRBD1 on 6 matching bases. V was pared by 3 bases and J by 2 bases, with 25 bases between. The CDR3 totals 18 residues. Germline CDR1 reads SQVTM; CDR2 reads ANQGSEA. CDR3 amino acids: CSVERSRWDMLTNTEAFF. The DNA of the CDR3 is TGCAGCGTTGAGAGAAGTCGGTGGGACATGCTGACCAACACTGAAGCTTTCTTT.

This clone appeared a single time. The rearrangement joins TRBV28 to TRBJ1-2; D may be TRBD1 (6 bases). The length of the CDR3 is 15 residues. V lost 3 bases to trimming and J lost 4 bases, with 15 bases between them. The germline CDR1 and CDR2 sequences are MDHEN and SYDVKM. This CDR3 reads CASSFGLGAIYGYTF. DNA of the CDR3: TGTGCCAGCAGTTTCGGGTTGGGGGCAATCTATGGCTACACCTTC.

V usage is TRBV19 and J usage is TRBJ2-1; D is undetermined. CDR1 LNHDA and CDR2 SQIVND come from the germline V gene (reference sequence). Trimming removed 0 bases from V and 6 bases from J, with 12 bases in between. The CDR3 totals 15 residues. The CDR3 reads CASSIDPQRFNEQFF. DNA of the CDR3: TGTGCCAGTAGTATAGACCCCCAGCGTTTCAATGAGCAGTTCTTC.